Following are 7 T cell receptor beta chains from one sample sequenced in a study of cytomegalovirus exposure and HLA in healthy donors. The PCR used 60 Vbeta and 13 Jbeta primers. TCRdb's table, derived via immunoSEQ multiplex PCR, lists solely in-frame clones and lacks some. The data show about 60,000 clones, with 70% to 90% seen just once and roughly 1.5% held by the top ten. The material sequenced was PBMCs. Receptors originate from a man between 18 and 35 years old in good health and CMV-seronegative.

This clone was seen just once. The rearrangement joins TRBV29-1 to TRBJ2-2; 9 positions agree with TRBD2. CDR1 and CDR2 from the germline V gene are SQVTM and ANQGSEA. V trimming: 7 bases; J trimming: 6 bases; junction bases outside the gene matches: 9. The CDR3 runs to 14 residues. The CDR3 loop reads CSGASGALAGELFF. The CDR3 DNA sequence: TGCAGCGGAGCTAGCGGGGCCTTGGCCGGGGAGCTGTTTTTT.

The V and J genes are TRBV10-2 and TRBJ2-5; 10 bases align to TRBD2. V shed 4 bases and J 3 bases; nucleotides not matched to a gene: 5. CDR3 size: 15 residues. The germline V gene encodes CDR1 WSHSY and CDR2 SAAADI. CDR3 bases: TGCGCCAGCAGTGTCAGTCTAGCGGGGGAAGAGACCCAGTACTTC. Its protein product is CASSVSLAGEETQYF.

This clone was observed once. The chain employs TRBV7-9 and TRBJ1-5, with no clear D. The CDR3 is made up of 12 amino acids. Deletions cut 5 bases from V and 5 bases from J, with 7 bases between. Germline V gene lookup returns CDR1 SEHNR and CDR2 FQNEAQ (reference sequence). The CDR3, as DNA: TGTGCCAGCAGCCGTGTCGATCAGCCCCAGCATTTT. Protein: CASSRVDQPQHF. Together with reference TRBV7-9 and TRBJ1-5, the CDR3 gives the full variable domain: DTGVSQNPRHKITKRGQNVTFRCDPISEHNRLYWYRQTLGQGPEFLTYFQNEAQLEKSRLLSDRFSAERPKGSFSTLEIQRTEQGDSAMYLCASSRVDQPQHFGDGTRLSIL.

The rearrangement joins TRBV6-1 to TRBJ1-2, with 8 bases matching TRBD1. Germline CDR1 MNHNS, CDR2 SASEGT. Losses at the gene ends were 0 bases for V and 6 bases for J; bases not matched to a gene: 6. The CDR3 sequence is 15 residues long. In nucleotides, the CDR3 is TGTGCCAGCAGTGAAGCCGGCAAACAGGGGGATGGCTACACCTTC. This sequence encodes CASSEAGKQGDGYTF.

CDR3 residues: CASSFQDEQYF. In DNA, the CDR3 is TGTGCCAGCAGCTTCCAGGACGAGCAGTACTTC. The chain uses TRBV5-6 and TRBJ2-7; no reliable D call. This CDR3 has 11 residues. From germline, CDR1 is SGHDT and CDR2 YYEEEE. Trimming took off 2 bases at V and 5 bases at J, with 5 bases between the two ends. Based on the CDR3 plus reference TRBV5-6 and TRBJ2-7, the full variable domain is DAGVTQSPTHLIKTRGQQVTLRCSPKSGHDTVSWYQQALGQGPQFIFQYYEEEERQRGNFPDRFSGHQFPNYSSELNVNALLLGDSALYLCASSFQDEQYFGPGTRLTVT.

This clone has a handful of counts. The gene calls are TRBV2 and TRBJ2-5; D possibly corresponds to TRBD1 (5 bases). Germline CDR1 is SNHLY and CDR2 is FYNNEI. The V and J ends lost 6 bases and 3 bases respectively, with 20 bases between them. The CDR3 length is 16 residues. The CDR3 is CASSPGGGAGEETQYF. DNA of the CDR3: TGTGCCAGCAGCCCGGGTGGTGGGGCTGGGGAAGAGACCCAGTACTTC. Using reference TRBV2 and TRBJ2-5 for the parts outside the CDR3, the full variable domain is EPEVTQTPSHQVTQMGQEVILRCVPISNHLYFYWYRQILGQKVEFLVSFYNNEISEKSEIFDDQFSVERPDGSNFTLKIRSTKLEDSAMYFCASSPGGGAGEETQYFGPGTRLLVL.

The chain couples TRBV6-5 to TRBJ2-1, with 9 bases fitting TRBD1. CDR1 and CDR2 (germline): MNHEY, SVGAGI. The CDR3 contains 14 residues. Trimming cost V 5 bases and J 9 bases; bases outside gene matches: 8. CDR3 sequence (DNA): TGTGCCAGCAGTCCTCCGGGACAGGGAGGTGAGCAGTTCTTC. It is translated as CASSPPGQGGEQFF.